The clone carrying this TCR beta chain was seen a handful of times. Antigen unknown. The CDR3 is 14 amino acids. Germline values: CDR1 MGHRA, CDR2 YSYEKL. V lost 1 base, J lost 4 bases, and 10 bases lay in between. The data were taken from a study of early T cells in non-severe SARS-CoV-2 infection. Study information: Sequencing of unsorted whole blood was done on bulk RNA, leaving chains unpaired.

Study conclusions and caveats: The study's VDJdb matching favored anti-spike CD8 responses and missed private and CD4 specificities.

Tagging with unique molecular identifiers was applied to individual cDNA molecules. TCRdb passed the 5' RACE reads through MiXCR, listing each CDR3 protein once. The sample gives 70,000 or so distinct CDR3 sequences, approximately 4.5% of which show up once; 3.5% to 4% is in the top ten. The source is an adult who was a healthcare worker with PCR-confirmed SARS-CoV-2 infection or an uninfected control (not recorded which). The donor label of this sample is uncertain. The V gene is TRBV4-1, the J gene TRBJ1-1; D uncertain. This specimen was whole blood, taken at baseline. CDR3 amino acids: CASSQGFWPTEAFF. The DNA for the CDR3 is TGCGCCAGCAGCCAAGGTTTCTGGCCCACTGAAGCTTTCTTT.